This T cell receptor (beta chain) was retrieved from a study of blood T cell repertoires in COVID-19 (dated by TCRdb to about 2020). For context, the study as a whole: Collaborator samples came from the United States, Italy and Spain and covered acute and convalescent phases of COVID-19. Where available, HLA class I and class II types were obtained from metadata supplied by the sample provider rather than from assay-based typing. Deeply sampled blood TCRbeta repertoires from subjects exposed to, actively infected with, or recovered from COVID-19 were included in the dataset. The sample metadata nearly always contained a de-identified subject ID, COVID-19 status, age in years and sex. Samples came from the ongoing ImmuneRACE study (first 160 participants) plus 1,254 subjects from 6 global collaborators. The prospective study material was composed of cDNA or gDNA derived from T cells, B-cell-depleted T cells, or PBMCs. The repertoires were released in a freely available public database meant as a resource for research on the immune response to SARS-CoV-2. Summary of the overall study and its limitations: The quantity of clinical and demographic metadata differed by source and by participant and was supplied without curation.

Samples from volunteer blood donors who had recovered from COVID-19 were contributed by a second Seattle source. Whole blood was collected in K2EDTA tubes by collaborating institutions according to the institutions' own protocols. Collaborator samples were shipped for TCRbeta analysis as frozen whole blood, isolated PBMCs, or DNA extracted from either sample type. As concerns this clone: Its antigen is still unknown. It has no much larger one-base neighbor in the sample; base qualities were not kept.

The CDR3 runs 13 amino acids, cysteine and phenylalanine included. The only DNA kept is the CDR3, 39 bases in frame from the first base. As encoded in the germline V gene (reference sequence), CDR1 is LNHDA while CDR2 is SQIVND. V is pruned by 5 bases and J by 5 bases, leaving 2 bases of the junction without a gene match. TCRbeta CDR3 regions were amplified from genomic DNA by means of the immunoSEQ Assay, a bias-controlled multiplex PCR. The original methods were these. Within the assay, amplification of reference gene primers was used to estimate how many nucleated cells each sample contained. To quantify the absolute abundance of each unique TCRbeta CDR3 rearrangement, sequence reads were collapsed and filtered. For each sample, productive Simpson clonality was calculated as the square root of Simpson's diversity index across productive rearrangements. TCRdb limited this immuneACCESS table to in-frame rearrangements with V and J called. A share of clones is missing; checked studies link under half to unresolved V genes, and the rest is unexplained. The V and J calls and clone size come from that table; D and trimming were worked out from the DNA. In this sample the table shows about 130,000 clones, 86% of which occur a single time. Jointly, the top ten make up around 19% of the sample.

The chain couples TRBV19 to TRBJ1-5; 8 bases in the junction line up with TRBD1. Sequenced input: peripheral blood. This clonotype was obtained from a woman aged 45-65 years who had recovered from COVID-19. The CDR3 loop reads CASSSRGHQPQHF. The DNA reads as follows: TGTGCCAGTAGTTCCAGGGGGCATCAGCCCCAGCATTTT.